This T cell receptor beta chain was identified during a study of T cell repertoires in cytomegalovirus infection. Across the study: Indicated by public TCR beta signatures were CMV infection and matching HLA type.

TCRdb reprocessed the reads via MiXCR and lists one record per CDR3 protein. The sample includes around 450,000 distinct CDR3 sequences, approximately 33% of them seen just once. Regarding this clonotype: Its antigen remains unknown.

The CDR3 spans 13 residues. Germline lookup yields CDR1 SGHAT and CDR2 FQDESV (reference sequence). With 7 bases removed from V and 7 bases from J, the gap between germline ends came to 13 bases. General study findings and limits: HLA-C-restricted CMV-specific TCR beta clonotypes were dominant in the ex vivo response. There were carriers of CMV plus the relevant HLA, and cumulative public TCR beta family frequency identified them.

J is TRBJ2-2 and V is TRBV11-1; D remains unclear. Source material: PBMCs. This TCR was recovered from a human donor in good health (CMV status not recorded). Some clones in this sample may be carry-over from other donors' samples. DNA for the CDR3: TGTGCCAGCACCCCAGTCCAGCACGGGGAGCTGTTTTTT. Translated: CASTPVQHGELFF.